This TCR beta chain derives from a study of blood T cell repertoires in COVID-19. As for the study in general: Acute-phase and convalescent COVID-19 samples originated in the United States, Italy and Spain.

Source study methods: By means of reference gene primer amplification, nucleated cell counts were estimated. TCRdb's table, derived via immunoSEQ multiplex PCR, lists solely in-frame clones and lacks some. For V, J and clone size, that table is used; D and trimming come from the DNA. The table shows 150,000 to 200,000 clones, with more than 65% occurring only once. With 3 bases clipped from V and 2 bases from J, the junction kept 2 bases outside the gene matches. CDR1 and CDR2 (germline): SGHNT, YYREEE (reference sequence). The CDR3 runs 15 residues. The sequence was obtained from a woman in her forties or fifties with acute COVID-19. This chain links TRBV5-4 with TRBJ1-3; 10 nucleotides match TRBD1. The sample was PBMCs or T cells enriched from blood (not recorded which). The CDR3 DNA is TGTGCCAGCAGCTCAGGGACAGGGGCTGGAAACACCATATATTTT. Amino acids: CASSSGTGAGNTIYF.